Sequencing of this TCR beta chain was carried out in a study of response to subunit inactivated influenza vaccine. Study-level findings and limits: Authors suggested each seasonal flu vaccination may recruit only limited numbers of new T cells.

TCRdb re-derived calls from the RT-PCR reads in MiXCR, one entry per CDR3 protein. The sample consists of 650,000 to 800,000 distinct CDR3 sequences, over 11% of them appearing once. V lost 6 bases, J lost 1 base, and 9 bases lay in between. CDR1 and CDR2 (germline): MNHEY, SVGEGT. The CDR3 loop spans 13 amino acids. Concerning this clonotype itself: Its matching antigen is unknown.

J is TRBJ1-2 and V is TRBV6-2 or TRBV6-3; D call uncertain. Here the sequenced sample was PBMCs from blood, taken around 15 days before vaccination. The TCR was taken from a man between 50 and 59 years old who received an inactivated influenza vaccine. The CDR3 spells CASRPDDNYGYTF. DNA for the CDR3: TGTGCCAGCAGGCCTGATGATAACTATGGCTACACCTTC.